The present entry profiles one TCR beta chain with its context. This CDR3 comprises 15 residues. The germline V gene encodes CDR1 MRHNA and CDR2 SNTAGT. V lost 2 bases and J 3 bases, leaving 12 bases between the germline ends. Using immunoSEQ multiplex PCR, the repertoire was profiled, and TCRdb retains in-frame clones only, with some absent. Among 1.6 million or so clones, around 98.5% were seen once, and the ten largest hold around 0.38%. This entry belongs to a study of shared clonotypes between healthy human individuals. This clonotype originated in a man aged 25-40 years in good health. Sample: naive CD4+ T cells sorted from blood. Subset defined: CD45RA+ positively selected. The rearrangement links TRBV6-4 to TRBJ2-3; the D gene is possibly TRBD1 (6 bases). The CDR3 protein is CASSDRGQGTDTQYF. CDR3 sequence (DNA): TGTGCCAGCAGTGACAGGGGCCAGGGGACAGATACGCAGTATTTT.